Following are 13 T cell receptor beta chains from one sample sequenced in a study of spatial heterogeneity in lung cancer. General study points: Tumor mutation count correlated with how many alpha and beta TCRs expanded intratumorally.

Specified time point: sample taken at primary tumor resection. No antigens are known for them. One entry per CDR3 protein, called by TCRdb with MiXCR from the 5' RACE reads. The data show over 9,000 distinct CDR3 sequences, more than 9.5% seen once. The specimen comprised lung tumor tissue, sampled at surgery. The source of these receptors is a male donor with early-stage non-small cell lung cancer.

V and J are TRBV7-9 and TRBJ2-7; 9 nucleotides line up with TRBD1. V was pared by 5 bases and J by 6 bases, with 11 bases of the junction left unmatched. From germline, CDR1 is SEHNR and CDR2 FQNEAQ (reference sequence). The CDR3 consists of 15 residues. The CDR3 here is CASSPLGQGDGEQYF. The CDR3 DNA reads as TGTGCCAGCAGCCCACTGGGACAGGGAGACGGCGAGCAGTACTTC.

This rearrangement joins TRBV7-2 to TRBJ2-5; D not resolved. This CDR3 is built from 15 residues. Trimming shortened V by 5 bases and J by 2 bases, and 15 bases separated the two germline ends. Germline-derived CDR1 and CDR2 are SGHTA and FQGNSA. The CDR3 is CASSPSDGFQETQYF. Written as DNA, the CDR3 is TGTGCCAGCAGCCCCAGTGACGGATTTCAAGAGACCCAGTACTTC.

The chain couples TRBV4-3 to TRBJ1-6; a weak D match, TRBD1 (6 bases). This CDR3 contains 16 residues. The germline V gene encodes CDR1 LGHNA and CDR2 YSLEER. Deletions cut 4 bases from V and 5 bases from J, with 15 bases between. The CDR3: CASSRGLGQNNSPLHF. The CDR3 nucleotides are TGCGCCAGCAGCCGCGGGCTCGGACAGAATAATTCACCCCTCCACTTT.

The genes are TRBV3-1 and TRBJ1-4, with no clear D. The ends were cut back, 1 base at V and 8 bases at J, with 11 bases in the middle. The CDR3 is 14 residues long. Germline V CDR1 and CDR2: LGHDT, YNNKEL (reference sequence). This CDR3 reads CASSQGQPGEKLFF. In DNA, the CDR3 is TGTGCCAGCAGCCAAGGGCAGCCTGGAGAAAAACTGTTTTTT.

On this clonotype itself: A clone one base away is much larger, so this may be a read error. The V call is TRBV6-6, the J call TRBJ2-7; D remains unclear. Germline V CDR1 and CDR2: MNHNY, SVGAGI (reference sequence). The CDR3 is 11 amino acids. The ends were cut back, 8 bases at V and 3 bases at J, with 8 bases in the middle. The CDR3: CASELGYEQYF. In DNA, the CDR3 is TGTGCCAGCGAACTGGGCTACGAGCAGTACTTC.

This sequence joins TRBV28 and TRBJ1-2; D might be TRBD1 (6 bases). CDR1 is MDHEN and CDR2 is SYDVKM in the germline V gene. The CDR3 is 14 residues long. Trimming cost V 7 bases and J 3 bases, with 15 bases left between them. The CDR3 loop reads CASTLGTHYYGYTF. The CDR3 bases are TGTGCCAGCACTTTGGGGACACATTACTATGGCTACACCTTC.

This clonotype has at least ten counts. The chain uses TRBV7-9 and TRBJ2-7; 9 bases are shared with TRBD1. V dropped 2 bases and J dropped 2; count of bases not matched to a gene: 10. The CDR3 spans 17 residues. The germline gives CDR1 SEHNR, CDR2 FQNEAQ (reference sequence). The CDR3 here is CASSLPKTGGTTYEQYF. Written as DNA, the CDR3 is TGTGCCAGCAGCTTACCGAAGACAGGGGGTACTACCTACGAGCAGTACTTC.

The rearrangement joins TRBV7-2 to TRBJ1-5; 9 nucleotides match TRBD1. Germline V lookup: CDR1 SGHTA, CDR2 FQGNSA. The CDR3 runs to 14 residues. The V and J ends lost 2 bases and 10 bases, in that order; junction bases with no gene match: 6. For the CDR3, the DNA is TGTGCCAGCAGCTTACCGGGACAGGGAGGCCCCCAGCATTTT. Translating gives CASSLPGQGGPQHF. Full variable domain (outside the CDR3, taken from reference TRBV7-2 and TRBJ1-5): GAGVSQSPSNKVTEKGKDVELRCDPISGHTALYWYRQSLGQGLEFLIYFQGNSAPDKSGLPSDRFSAERTGGSVSTLTIQRTQQEDSAVYLCASSLPGQGGPQHFGDGTRLSIL.

This clonotype showed up many times. The rearrangement uses TRBV12-3 or TRBV12-4 and TRBJ2-7; D is uncertain. The V gene lost 3 bases and the J gene lost 4 bases, with 7 bases spanning the gap. The CDR3 loop spans 12 amino acids. The DNA of the CDR3 is TGTGCCAGCAGTTTCTCTCTGTACGAGCAGTACTTC. This codes for CASSFSLYEQYF.

This clonotype came up many times. The V call is TRBV10-3, the J call TRBJ1-2; 8 positions match TRBD1. After removal of 1 base from V and 1 base from J, the junction contained 8 bases not matched to a gene. Germline CDR1 is ENHRY and CDR2 is SYGVKD. The CDR3 contains 17 residues. The CDR3 is CAISEWGTGPFNYGYTF. DNA for the CDR3: TGTGCCATCAGTGAGTGGGGGACAGGCCCTTTTAACTATGGCTACACCTTC.

The chain links TRBV7-9 to TRBJ1-1; D perhaps matches TRBD1 (6 bases). The CDR3 has 13 residues. Looked up from germline, CDR1 is SEHNR and CDR2 is FQNEAQ (reference sequence). Trimming left V 5 bases short and J 5 bases short, with 12 bases between. Here the CDR3 reads CASSLQGGTEAFF. DNA of the CDR3: TGTGCCAGCAGCCTACAGGGTGGGACTGAAGCTTTCTTT.

This clonotype is medium-sized in the sample. The chain has TRBV6-5 and TRBJ2-5; 7 bases fit TRBD2. The V gene end was trimmed by 6 bases and the J gene end by 7 bases; junction bases not matched to a gene: 11. Looked up from germline, CDR1 is MNHEY and CDR2 is SVGAGI. The length of the CDR3 is 14 residues. The CDR3 protein is CASRSGGPIRTQYF. The CDR3 DNA follows: TGTGCCAGCAGGTCGGGAGGCCCTATCAGGACCCAGTACTTC.

The V gene is TRBV7-2, the J gene TRBJ1-2; unclear D gene. Germline CDR1 SGHTA, CDR2 FQGNSA. This CDR3 spans 13 amino acids. V lost 5 bases and J lost 3, with 10 bases in between. In DNA form, the CDR3 reads TGTGCCAGCAGCCCCGCACGGGACTATGGCTACACCTTC. It yields the protein CASSPARDYGYTF.